This T cell receptor (beta chain) appears in the sequencing data of a study of early T cells in non-severe SARS-CoV-2 infection. Study summary: Unpaired chains resulted from sequencing bulk RNA of unsorted whole blood.

This clonotype was detected only a few times. Antigen: not known. Individual cDNA molecules received unique molecular identifiers during library preparation. Via MiXCR, TCRdb re-called the 5' RACE reads, giving one row per CDR3 protein. Of some 81,000 distinct CDR3 sequences listed, around 8.7% are singletons. V was cut by 5 bases and J by 0 bases, with 7 bases left in between. This CDR3 is built from 14 residues. The V gene's germline CDR1 is MDHEN and CDR2 SYDVKM. Study results and limitations: Matches to VDJdb favored anti-spike CD8 responses and missed private and CD4 specificities.

The sample comprised whole blood. The J gene is TRBJ1-4, the V gene TRBV28; D is unclear. This TCR was sampled from an adult who was a healthcare worker with PCR-confirmed SARS-CoV-2 infection or an uninfected control (not recorded which). Written as DNA, the CDR3 is TGTGCCAGCAGTCGAGCTGCAACTAATGAAAAACTGTTTTTT. Encoded protein: CASSRAATNEKLFF.